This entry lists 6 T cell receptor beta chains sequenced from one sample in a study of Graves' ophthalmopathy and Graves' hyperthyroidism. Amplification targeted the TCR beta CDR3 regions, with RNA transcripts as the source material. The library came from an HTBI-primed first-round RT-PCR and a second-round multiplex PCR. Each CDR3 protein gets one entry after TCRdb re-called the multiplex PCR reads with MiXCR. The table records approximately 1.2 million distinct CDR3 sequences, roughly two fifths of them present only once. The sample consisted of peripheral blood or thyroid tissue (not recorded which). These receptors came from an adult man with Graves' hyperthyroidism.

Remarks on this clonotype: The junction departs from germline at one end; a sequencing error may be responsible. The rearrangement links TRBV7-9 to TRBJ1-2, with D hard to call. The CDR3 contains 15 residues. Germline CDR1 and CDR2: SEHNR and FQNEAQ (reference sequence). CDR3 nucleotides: TGTGCCAGCGGCTTGGTGGGCCCAGACGACTATGGCTACACCTTC. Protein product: CASGLVGPDDYGYTF.

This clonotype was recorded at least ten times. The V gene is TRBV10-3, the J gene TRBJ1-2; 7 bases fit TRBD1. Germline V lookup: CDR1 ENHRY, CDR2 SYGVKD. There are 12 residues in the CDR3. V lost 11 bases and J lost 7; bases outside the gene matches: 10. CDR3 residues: CAAKQGMFGYTF. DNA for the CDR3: TGTGCCGCCAAACAGGGGATGTTTGGCTACACCTTC.

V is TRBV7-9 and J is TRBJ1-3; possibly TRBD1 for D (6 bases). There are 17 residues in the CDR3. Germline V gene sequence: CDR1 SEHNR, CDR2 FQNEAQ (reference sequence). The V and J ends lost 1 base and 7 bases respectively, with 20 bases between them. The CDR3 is CASSLGGRSGRGNTIYF. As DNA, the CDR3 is TGTGCCAGCAGCTTAGGGGGGCGGTCGGGTCGCGGTAACACCATATATTTT.

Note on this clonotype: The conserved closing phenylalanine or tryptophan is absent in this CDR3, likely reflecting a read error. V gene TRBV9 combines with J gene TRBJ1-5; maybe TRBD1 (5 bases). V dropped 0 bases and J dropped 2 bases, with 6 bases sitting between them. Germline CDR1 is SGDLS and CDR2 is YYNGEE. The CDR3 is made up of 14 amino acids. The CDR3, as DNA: TGTGCCAGCAGCGTAGGGGGCGGCAATCAGCCCCAGCATCTT. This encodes CASSVGGGNQPQHL.

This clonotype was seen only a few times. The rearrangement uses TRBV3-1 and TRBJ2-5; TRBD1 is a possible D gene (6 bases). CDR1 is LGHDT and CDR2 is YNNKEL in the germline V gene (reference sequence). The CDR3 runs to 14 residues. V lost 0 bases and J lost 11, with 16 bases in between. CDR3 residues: CASSQESRKGGQYF. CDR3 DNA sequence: TGTGCCAGCAGCCAAGAGTCGCGGAAAGGGGGTCAGTACTTC.

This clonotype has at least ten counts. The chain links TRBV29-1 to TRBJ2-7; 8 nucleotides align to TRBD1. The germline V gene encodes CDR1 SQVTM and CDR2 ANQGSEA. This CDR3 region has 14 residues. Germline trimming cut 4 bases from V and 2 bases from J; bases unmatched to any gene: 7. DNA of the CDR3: TGCAGCGTTGTGCCCCGGACAGGGACCTACGAGCAGTACTTC. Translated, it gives CSVVPRTGTYEQYF.